The 22 T cell receptor beta chains below all came from one sample that was sequenced in a study of blood T cell repertoires in COVID-19. Here immunoSEQ multiplex PCR was the method, and the copy in TCRdb shows in-frame clones only, minus some. The sample lists roughly 200,000 clones, 88% occurring once. The material sequenced was peripheral blood. The receptors were sampled from a man between 18 and 35 years old with active or convalescent COVID-19.

The chain combines TRBV6-6 with TRBJ1-5, with 7 bases that match TRBD1. The J segment lost 3 bases and the V segment lost 7 bases, leaving 6 bases of the junction unmatched. The CDR3 has 14 amino acids. Germline loops: CDR1 MNHNY, CDR2 SVGAGI (reference sequence). The CDR3 here is CASTAGTDNQPQHF. The CDR3 bases are TGTGCCAGCACCGCCGGGACAGACAATCAGCCCCAGCATTTT.

This clone was seen a few times. The chain recombines TRBV5-8 with TRBJ2-3; weak D call: TRBD2 (6 bases). CDR1 is SGHTS and CDR2 is YDEGEE in the germline V gene. The CDR3 extends over 13 amino acids. The germline V and J ends were trimmed by 6 bases and 4 bases, with 12 bases remaining between them. CDR3 in amino acids: CASTLGGSDTQYF. The CDR3 bases are TGTGCCAGCACCCTGGGAGGATCAGATACGCAGTATTTT.

The V gene is TRBV19, the J gene TRBJ1-2; 7 bases align to TRBD1. J lost 3 bases, V lost 5 bases, and 6 bases had no gene match. Germline V gene sequence: CDR1 LNHDA, CDR2 SQIVND (reference sequence). The CDR3 runs to 14 residues. CDR3 nucleotides: TGTGCCAGTAGTTGGGGACAGCCCGACTATGGCTACACCTTC. This codes for CASSWGQPDYGYTF. Drawing the rest from reference TRBV19 and TRBJ1-2, the complete variable domain is DGGITQSPKYLFRKEGQNVTLSCEQNLNHDAMYWYRQDPGQGLRLIYYSQIVNDFQKGDIAEGYSVSREKKESFPLTVTSAQKNPTAFYLCASSWGQPDYGYTFGSGTRLTVV.

V usage is TRBV5-5 and J usage is TRBJ2-1, with 9 bases fitting TRBD2. V lost 2 bases and J lost 15; bases outside the gene matches: 15. The CDR3 extends over 15 amino acids. CDR1 SGHKS and CDR2 YYEKEE come from the germline V gene (reference sequence). CDR3 residues: CASSFGVMAGGPLFF. CDR3 nucleotides: TGTGCCAGCAGCTTTGGGGTTATGGCGGGAGGGCCCCTGTTCTTC.

V is TRBV7-8 and J is TRBJ2-7; 8 nucleotides match TRBD1. This CDR3 region has 15 residues. After removal of 1 base from V and 4 bases from J, the junction contained 6 bases not matched to a gene. Germline lookup yields CDR1 SGHVS and CDR2 FQNEAQ. CDR3 in DNA: TGTGCCAGCAGCTTAGGGGACAGGATAAGGTACGAGCAGTACTTC. Its protein is CASSLGDRIRYEQYF.

V is TRBV2 and J is TRBJ2-3; the match to TRBD2 covers 11 bases. CDR1 and CDR2 (germline): SNHLY, FYNNEI. The CDR3 covers 20 residues. J gave up 0 bases and V 2 bases, and 13 bases lay outside the gene matches. The CDR3 loop reads CASSEHRRGTSGTSTDTQYF. CDR3 in DNA: TGTGCCAGCAGTGAACACCGACGGGGGACTAGCGGAACTAGCACAGATACGCAGTATTTT.

The chain employs TRBV20-1 and TRBJ2-5; possibly TRBD1 for D (7 bases). Germline V gives CDR1 DFQATT, CDR2 SNEGSKA (reference sequence). The CDR3 covers 11 residues. This CDR3 reads CSPRGVETQYF. The CDR3 DNA follows: TGCAGCCCCAGGGGGGTCGAGACCCAGTACTTC.

The chain recombines TRBV28 with TRBJ1-2, with 9 bases aligning to TRBD1. The CDR3 is 12 amino acids. V trimming: 10 bases; J trimming: 5 bases; junction bases outside the gene matches: 5. Per germline, CDR1 MDHEN and CDR2 SYDVKM. CDR3 sequence: CAITDRGYGYTF. The CDR3 bases are TGTGCCATTACGGACAGGGGATATGGCTACACCTTC.

This rearrangement joins TRBV5-1 to TRBJ1-5; TRBD1 aligns across 7 bases. V dropped 0 bases and J dropped 4; count of bases not matched to a gene: 4. The CDR3 has 15 residues. CDR1 and CDR2 from the germline V gene are SGHRS and YFSETQ. Written as DNA, the CDR3 is TGCGCCAGCAGCTTGGGGGACAGTTTAAATCAGCCCCAGCATTTT. It codes for CASSLGDSLNQPQHF.

V gene TRBV5-5 combines with J gene TRBJ1-4; D gene unclear. The CDR3 covers 15 residues. CDR1 and CDR2 from the germline V gene are SGHKS and YYEKEE (reference sequence). The V gene lost 4 bases and the J gene lost 2 bases, with 12 bases spanning the gap. The CDR3 reads CASSPRAGTNEKLFF. CDR3 coding DNA: TGTGCCAGCAGCCCTCGGGCGGGTACTAATGAAAAACTGTTTTTT.

V and J are TRBV5-1 and TRBJ2-3; TRBD2 might be the D (5 bases). This CDR3 is 15 amino acids long. The V and J ends lost 6 bases and 4 bases respectively, with 18 bases between them. CDR1 and CDR2 (germline): SGHRS, YFSETQ. CDR3 sequence (DNA): TGCGCCAGCACCATAGGCAATAGCGCCCCAGATACGCAGTATTTT. Residues: CASTIGNSAPDTQYF.

The J gene is TRBJ2-2, the V gene TRBV18; D is possibly TRBD1 (5 bases). The CDR3 sequence is 16 residues long. Germline V CDR1 and CDR2: KGHSH, LQKENI. The ends were cut back, 3 bases at V and 1 base at J, with 12 bases in the middle. Here the CDR3 DNA reads TGTGCCAGCTCACCTATGGGGCCGAAGAACACCGGGGAGCTGTTTTTT. Its translation: CASSPMGPKNTGELFF.

This clone has only a few counts. This chain connects TRBV29-1 to TRBJ2-7; 9 nucleotides match TRBD1. The trim removed 4 bases at V and 1 base at J, leaving 5 bases unmatched. This CDR3 has 14 amino acids. Germline V gene sequence: CDR1 SQVTM, CDR2 ANQGSEA. The CDR3 here is CSVGPGQGSYEQYF. DNA for the CDR3: TGCAGCGTTGGGCCGGGACAGGGTTCCTACGAGCAGTACTTC.

The genes are TRBV5-6 and TRBJ1-1; D gene uncertain. Germline CDR1 reads SGHDT; CDR2 reads YYEEEE. Trimming removed 2 bases from V and 1 base from J, with 15 bases in between. The CDR3 has 16 amino acids. In DNA form, the CDR3 reads TGTGCCAGCAGCTTCTTTTTCCGGGGAGCGAACACTGAAGCTTTCTTT. Protein product: CASSFFFRGANTEAFF.

V is TRBV3-1 (or the pseudogene TRBV3-2) and J is TRBJ2-1; 9 bases match TRBD2. The CDR3 has 18 residues. The germline CDR1 and CDR2 sequences are LGHDT and YNNKEL (reference sequence). The V and J ends lost 2 bases and 9 bases, in that order; junction bases with no gene match: 17. Written as DNA, the CDR3 is TGTGCCAGCAGCCAATACCGAGCGGGAGGAGGGTTAGTTGCTGAGCAGTTCTTC. Translating it yields CASSQYRAGGGLVAEQFF.

The chain employs TRBV15 and TRBJ1-5; no clear D. Germline V gives CDR1 LNHNV, CDR2 YYDKDF (reference sequence). V shed 0 bases and J shed 0 bases, with 6 bases lying between them. The CDR3 length is 15 residues. Here the CDR3 DNA reads TGTGCCACCAGCAGAGATCTTGTTAGCAATCAGCCCCAGCATTTT. Translated: CATSRDLVSNQPQHF.

Worth noting for this clone: The junction shows a germline mismatch at one end, possibly a read error. V and J are TRBV5-8 and TRBJ1-2; D is possibly TRBD1 (5 bases). This CDR3 region has 9 residues. The V gene's germline CDR1 is SGHTS and CDR2 YDEGEE. The CDR3 loop is CASSWRGDF. Here the CDR3 DNA reads TGTGCCAGCAGCTGGCGGGGCGACTTC. Using reference TRBV5-8 and TRBJ1-2 for the parts outside the CDR3, the full variable domain is EAGVTQSPTHLIKTRGQQATLRCSPISGHTSVYWYQQALGLGLQFLLWYDEGEERNRGNFPPRFSGRQFPNYSSELNVNALELEDSALYLCASSWRGDFGSGTRLTVV.

This chain links TRBV6-5 with TRBJ1-4, with 9 nucleotides matching TRBD1. Losses at the gene ends were 5 bases for V and 3 bases for J; bases not matched to a gene: 4. Germline loops: CDR1 MNHEY, CDR2 SVGAGI. The CDR3 is 15 amino acids. The CDR3 loop reads CASSTGGEANEKLFF. DNA of the CDR3: TGTGCCAGCAGTACAGGGGGCGAAGCTAATGAAAAACTGTTTTTT.

This clone was seen only once. V usage is TRBV29-1 and J usage is TRBJ2-5; D perhaps matches TRBD2 (5 bases). Germline V gene sequence: CDR1 SQVTM, CDR2 ANQGSEA. The CDR3 consists of 12 residues. V lost 6 bases and J lost 7, with 15 bases in between. CDR3 amino acids: CSVGLGAGTQYF. The CDR3 DNA reads as TGCAGCGTCGGACTTGGCGCTGGGACCCAGTACTTC.

This chain joins TRBV2 and TRBJ2-2; 10 nucleotides line up with TRBD1. The V gene end was trimmed by 6 bases and the J gene end by 7 bases; junction bases not matched to a gene: 8. This CDR3 region has 15 residues. Germline CDR1 is SNHLY and CDR2 is FYNNEI. CDR3 coding DNA: TGTGCCAGCAGCCAGACAGGGGGCGCGATCGGGGAGCTGTTTTTT. Amino acid sequence: CASSQTGGAIGELFF.

The genes are TRBV19 and TRBJ2-2, with 12 bases that match TRBD1. V lost 6 bases to trimming and J lost 6 bases; unmatched junction nucleotides: 2. Germline CDR1 and CDR2: LNHDA and SQIVND (reference sequence). CDR3 length: 14 residues. The CDR3 protein is CASRGDRGPGELFF. CDR3 nucleotide sequence: TGTGCCAGTAGAGGGGACAGGGGGCCCGGGGAGCTGTTTTTT.

The CDR3 loop is CASSLTGLQETQYF. The CDR3 DNA follows: TGTGCCAGTAGCCTTACAGGGCTCCAAGAGACCCAGTACTTC. J is TRBJ2-5 and V is TRBV19, with D possibly being TRBD1 (6 bases). The CDR3 totals 14 residues. Trimming cost V 6 bases and J 1 base, with 12 bases left between them. The germline CDR1 and CDR2 sequences are LNHDA and SQIVND (reference sequence). The entire variable domain, with the rest obtained from reference TRBV19 and TRBJ2-5, is as follows: DGGITQSPKYLFRKEGQNVTLSCEQNLNHDAMYWYRQDPGQGLRLIYYSQIVNDFQKGDIAEGYSVSREKKESFPLTVTSAQKNPTAFYLCASSLTGLQETQYFGPGTRLLVL.